These T cell receptor beta chains were read from a single sample in a study of PD-1 blockade in classical Hodgkin lymphoma. Sequencing was performed with immunoSEQ multiplex PCR; in TCRdb, only in-frame clones are kept and a portion is missing. The data hold tens of thousands of clones, with about 92% observed a single time. The sequenced sample was peripheral blood mononuclear cells (PBMCs), obtained at baseline. The receptors shown here come from a human donor with classical Hodgkin lymphoma. CDR3s leave out the opening cysteine and the closing phenylalanine or tryptophan. The D gene is left open where the match is weak.

V gene	J gene	D gene	CDR3 protein
TRBV27	TRBJ1-4	NA	ASSWGAATNEKLF
TRBV7-3	TRBJ2-2	TRBD2	ASSPTSGRALTGELF
TRBV15	TRBJ2-3	TRBD1	ATSSRQGSTDTQY
TRBV6-5	TRBJ1-2	NA	ASSYYGGSVGYT
TRBV4-2	TRBJ2-1	TRBD2	ASSPASGGSYNEQF
TRBV11-2	TRBJ2-7	NA	ASSLGWGPADEQY
TRBV9	TRBJ2-3	TRBD2	ASSVVSGRTLEFPDTQY
TRBV10-2	TRBJ1-5	NA	ASSEAPLSPQH
TRBV19	TRBJ2-2	TRBD2	ASSTRDYPTGELF
TRBV18	TRBJ2-2	NA	ASSERAMTGELF
TRBV19	TRBJ1-2	NA	ASSPRETYGYT
TRBV28	TRBJ1-4	TRBD1	ASSFRARGLGYEKLF
TRBV6-6	TRBJ2-5	NA	ASSPQVNQETQY